The clone carrying this TCR beta chain was seen ten or more times. This entry comes from a study of tumor-infiltrating lymphocytes in oesophageal squamous cell carcinoma. Each CDR3 protein is one row after TCRdb ran MiXCR on the PCR reads. This sample has around 20,000 distinct CDR3 sequences, with 35% to 50% found just once. CDR1 is LGHDT, CDR2 YNNKEL, per germline (reference sequence). This CDR3 comprises 14 residues. The J segment lost 13 bases and the V segment lost 0 bases, leaving 4 bases of the junction unmatched. The sample was esophageal tumor tissue. This rearrangement joins TRBV3-1 to TRBJ2-1; 12 bases are shared with TRBD2. The TCR comes from a male donor with esophageal squamous cell carcinoma. CDR3 loop: CASSQDLAGGEQFF. The CDR3 DNA follows: TGTGCCAGCAGCCAAGATCTAGCGGGAGGGGAACAGTTCTTC.